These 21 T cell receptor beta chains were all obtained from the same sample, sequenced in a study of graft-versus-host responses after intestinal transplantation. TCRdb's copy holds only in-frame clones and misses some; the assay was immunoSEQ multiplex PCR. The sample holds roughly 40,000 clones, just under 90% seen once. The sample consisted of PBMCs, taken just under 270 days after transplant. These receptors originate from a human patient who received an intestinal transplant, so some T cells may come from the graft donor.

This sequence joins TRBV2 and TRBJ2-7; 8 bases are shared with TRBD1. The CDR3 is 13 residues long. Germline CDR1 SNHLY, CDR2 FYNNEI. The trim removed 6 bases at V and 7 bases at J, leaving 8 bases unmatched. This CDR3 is CASRGQAVEEQYF. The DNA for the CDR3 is TGTGCCAGCAGGGGACAGGCTGTTGAAGAGCAGTACTTC.

The CDR3 reads CASSTPGLGIYEQYF. DNA for the CDR3: TGTGCCAGCAGCACCCCGGGACTAGGAATCTACGAGCAGTACTTC. V and J are TRBV5-8 and TRBJ2-7, with TRBD2 identical over 8 bases. CDR3 length: 15 residues. Germline V lookup: CDR1 SGHTS, CDR2 YDEGEE. With 4 bases clipped from V and 3 bases from J, the junction kept 9 bases outside the gene matches.

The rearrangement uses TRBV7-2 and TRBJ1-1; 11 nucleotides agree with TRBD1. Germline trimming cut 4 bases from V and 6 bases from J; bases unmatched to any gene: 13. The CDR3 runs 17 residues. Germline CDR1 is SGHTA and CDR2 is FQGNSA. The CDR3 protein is CASSSRDRGWFEAEAFF. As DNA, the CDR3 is TGTGCCAGCAGCTCCCGGGACAGGGGGTGGTTTGAGGCTGAAGCTTTCTTT. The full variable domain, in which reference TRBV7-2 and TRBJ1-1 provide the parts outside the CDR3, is GAGVSQSPSNKVTEKGKDVELRCDPISGHTALYWYRQSLGQGLEFLIYFQGNSAPDKSGLPSDRFSAERTGGSVSTLTIQRTQQEDSAVYLCASSSRDRGWFEAEAFFGQGTRLTVV.

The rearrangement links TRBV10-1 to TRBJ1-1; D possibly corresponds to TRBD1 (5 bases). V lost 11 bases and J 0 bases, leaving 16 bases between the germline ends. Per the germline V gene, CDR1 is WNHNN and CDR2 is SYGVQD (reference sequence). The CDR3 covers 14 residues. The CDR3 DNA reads TGCGCCCTGTGGGGACCCCGTATGAACACTGAAGCTTTCTTT. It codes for CALWGPRMNTEAFF.

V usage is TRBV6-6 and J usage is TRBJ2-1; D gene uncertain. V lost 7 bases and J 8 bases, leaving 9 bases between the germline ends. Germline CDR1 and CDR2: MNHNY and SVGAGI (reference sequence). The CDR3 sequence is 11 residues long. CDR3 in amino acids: CASTVRYEQFF. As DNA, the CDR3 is TGTGCCAGCACGGTACGGTATGAGCAGTTCTTC.

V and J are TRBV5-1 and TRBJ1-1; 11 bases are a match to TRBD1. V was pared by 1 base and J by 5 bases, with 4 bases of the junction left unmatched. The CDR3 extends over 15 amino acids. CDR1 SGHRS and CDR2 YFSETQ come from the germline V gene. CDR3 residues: CASSLTWDRGTEAFF. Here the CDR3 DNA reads TGCGCCAGCAGCTTGACTTGGGACAGGGGGACTGAAGCTTTCTTT.

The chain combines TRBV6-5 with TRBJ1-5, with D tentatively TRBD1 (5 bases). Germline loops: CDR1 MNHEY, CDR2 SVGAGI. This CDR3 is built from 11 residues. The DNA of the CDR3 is TGTGTTGACAGCCTGAATCAGCCCCAGCATTTT. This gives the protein CVDSLNQPQHF.

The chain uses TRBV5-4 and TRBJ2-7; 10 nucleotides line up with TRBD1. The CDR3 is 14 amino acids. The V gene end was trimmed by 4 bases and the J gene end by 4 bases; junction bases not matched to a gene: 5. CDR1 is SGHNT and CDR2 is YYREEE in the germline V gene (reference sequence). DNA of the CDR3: TGTGCCAGCAGCCTGACAGGGGGCGGGTACGAGCAGTACTTC. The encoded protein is CASSLTGGGYEQYF.

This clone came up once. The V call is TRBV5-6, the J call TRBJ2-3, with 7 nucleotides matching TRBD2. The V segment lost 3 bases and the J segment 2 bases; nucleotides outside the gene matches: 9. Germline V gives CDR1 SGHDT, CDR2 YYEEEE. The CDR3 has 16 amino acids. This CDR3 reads CASSSPSGAVTDTQYF. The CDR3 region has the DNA TGTGCCAGCAGCTCCCCAAGCGGGGCCGTCACAGATACGCAGTATTTT.

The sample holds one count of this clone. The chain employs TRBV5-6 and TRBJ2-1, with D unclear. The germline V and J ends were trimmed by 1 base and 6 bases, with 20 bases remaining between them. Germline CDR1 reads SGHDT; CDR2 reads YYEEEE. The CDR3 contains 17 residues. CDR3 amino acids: CASSLSLLEAASNEQFF. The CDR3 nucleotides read TGTGCCAGCAGCTTGTCTCTCCTGGAAGCCGCGTCCAATGAGCAGTTCTTC.

The CDR3 reads CASSFRPDRSYNEQFF. CDR3 nucleotides: TGTGCCAGCAGCTTTCGCCCAGATAGGTCCTACAATGAGCAGTTCTTC. V usage is TRBV11-2 and J usage is TRBJ2-1, with unresolved D. Deletions cut 3 bases from V and 1 base from J, with 13 bases between. Germline V gives CDR1 SGHAT, CDR2 FQNNGV. CDR3 length: 16 residues. The whole variable domain, filled in from reference TRBV11-2 and TRBJ2-1, reads EAGVAQSPRYKIIEKRQSVAFWCNPISGHATLYWYQQILGQGPKLLIQFQNNGVVDDSQLPKDRFSAERLKGVDSTLKIQPAKLEDSAVYLCASSFRPDRSYNEQFFGPGTRLTVL.

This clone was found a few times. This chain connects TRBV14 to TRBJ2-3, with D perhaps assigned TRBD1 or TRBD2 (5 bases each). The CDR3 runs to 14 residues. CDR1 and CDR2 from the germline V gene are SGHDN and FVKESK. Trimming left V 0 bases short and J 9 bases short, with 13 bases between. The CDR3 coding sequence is TGTGCCAGCAGCCAAGAGGTTTGGGGGTCGACGCAGTATTTT. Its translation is CASSQEVWGSTQYF.

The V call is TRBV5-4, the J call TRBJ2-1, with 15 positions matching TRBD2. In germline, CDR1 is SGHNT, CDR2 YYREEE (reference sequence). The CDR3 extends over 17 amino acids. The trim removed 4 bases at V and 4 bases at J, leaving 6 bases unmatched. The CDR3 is CASSGGTSGGYYNEQFF. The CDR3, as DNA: TGTGCCAGCAGCGGAGGGACTAGCGGGGGGTATTACAATGAGCAGTTCTTC.

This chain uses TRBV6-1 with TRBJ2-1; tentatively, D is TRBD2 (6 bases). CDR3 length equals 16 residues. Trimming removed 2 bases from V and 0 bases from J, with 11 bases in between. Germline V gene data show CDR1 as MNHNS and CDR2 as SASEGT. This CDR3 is CASSETGVLSYNEQFF. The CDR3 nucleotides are TGTGCCAGCAGTGAAACGGGGGTTCTCTCCTACAATGAGCAGTTCTTC.

For the CDR3, the DNA is TGTGCCAGCAGCTTAGAAGTGACAGGCTATGGCTACACCTTC. Its protein product is CASSLEVTGYGYTF. J is TRBJ1-2 and V is TRBV7-9, with D possibly matching TRBD1 (6 bases). CDR1 and CDR2 from the germline V gene are SEHNR and FQNEAQ (reference sequence). This CDR3 is built from 14 residues. The ends were cut back, 1 base at V and 4 bases at J, with 10 bases in the middle. Variable domain in full (rest from reference TRBV7-9 and TRBJ1-2): DTGVSQNPRHKITKRGQNVTFRCDPISEHNRLYWYRQTLGQGPEFLTYFQNEAQLEKSRLLSDRFSAERPKGSFSTLEIQRTEQGDSAMYLCASSLEVTGYGYTFGSGTRLTVV.

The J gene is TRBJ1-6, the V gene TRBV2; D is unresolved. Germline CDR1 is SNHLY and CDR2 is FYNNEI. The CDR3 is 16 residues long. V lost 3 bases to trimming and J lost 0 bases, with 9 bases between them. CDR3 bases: TGTGCCAGCAGTGAGGTGGCAAGCTCCTATAATTCACCCCTCCACTTT. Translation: CASSEVASSYNSPLHF.

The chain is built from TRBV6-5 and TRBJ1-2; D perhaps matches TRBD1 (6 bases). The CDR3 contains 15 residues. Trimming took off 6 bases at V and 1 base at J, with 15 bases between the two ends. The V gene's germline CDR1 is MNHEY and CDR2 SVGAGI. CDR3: CASRIRDTDNYGYTF. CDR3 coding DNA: TGTGCCAGCAGAATCCGGGACACTGATAACTATGGCTACACCTTC.

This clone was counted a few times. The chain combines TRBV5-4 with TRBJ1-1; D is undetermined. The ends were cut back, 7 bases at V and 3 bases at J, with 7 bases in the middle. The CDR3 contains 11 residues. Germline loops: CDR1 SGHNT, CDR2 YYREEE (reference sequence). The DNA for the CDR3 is TGTGCCAGCGGAAGGGACACTGAAGCTTTCTTT. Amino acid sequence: CASGRDTEAFF. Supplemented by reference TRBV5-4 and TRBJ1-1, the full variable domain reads ETGVTQSPTHLIKTRGQQVTLRCSSQSGHNTVSWYQQALGQGPQFIFQYYREEENGRGNFPPRFSGLQFPNYSSELNVNALELDDSALYLCASGRDTEAFFGQGTRLTVV.

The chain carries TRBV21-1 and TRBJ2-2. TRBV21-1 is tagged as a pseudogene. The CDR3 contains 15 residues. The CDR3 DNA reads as TGTGCCAGCAGCCCCCCTCCGGGCAGCGCCGGGGAGCTGTTTTTT. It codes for CASSPPPGSAGELFF.

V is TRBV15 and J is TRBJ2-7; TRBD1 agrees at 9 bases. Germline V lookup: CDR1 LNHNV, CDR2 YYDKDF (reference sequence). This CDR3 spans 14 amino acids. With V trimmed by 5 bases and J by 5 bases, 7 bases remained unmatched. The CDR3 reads CATSVGDRDDEQYF. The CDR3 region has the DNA TGTGCCACCAGCGTAGGGGACAGGGATGACGAGCAGTACTTC.

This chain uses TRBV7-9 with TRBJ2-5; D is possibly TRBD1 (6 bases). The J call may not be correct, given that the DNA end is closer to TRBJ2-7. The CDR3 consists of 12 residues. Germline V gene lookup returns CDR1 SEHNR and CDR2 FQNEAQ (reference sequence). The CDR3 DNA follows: TGTGCCAGCAGCTCAGAAGGGGGCGAGCAGTACTTC. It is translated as CASSSEGGEQYF.